The clone carrying this T cell receptor (beta chain) showed up just once. Specified time point: pre-treatment baseline. At 12 weeks after first infusion, RECIST 1.1 defined response for most patients. This record comes from a study of blood T cell dynamics during melanoma immunotherapy. Overall study context: Standard first-line treatment here was pembrolizumab or nivolumab plus ipilimumab in metastatic melanoma.

CDR1 and CDR2 from the germline V gene are SEHNR and FQNEAQ (reference sequence). The CDR3 spans 15 residues. The ends were cut back, 2 bases at V and 7 bases at J, with 12 bases in the middle. Sequencing was performed with immunoSEQ multiplex PCR; in TCRdb, only in-frame clones are kept and a portion is missing. The sample yields approximately 15,000 clones, more than 75% seen once. Specimen: blood, collected from a patient treated with checkpoint blockade. The receptor's source is a human donor with melanoma. The chain has TRBV7-9 and TRBJ1-6; D is possibly TRBD1 (5 bases). CDR3 in DNA: TGTGCCAGCAGCTTATTGGGGGGGGTGAATTCACCCCTCCACTTT. Translation: CASSLLGGVNSPLHF.